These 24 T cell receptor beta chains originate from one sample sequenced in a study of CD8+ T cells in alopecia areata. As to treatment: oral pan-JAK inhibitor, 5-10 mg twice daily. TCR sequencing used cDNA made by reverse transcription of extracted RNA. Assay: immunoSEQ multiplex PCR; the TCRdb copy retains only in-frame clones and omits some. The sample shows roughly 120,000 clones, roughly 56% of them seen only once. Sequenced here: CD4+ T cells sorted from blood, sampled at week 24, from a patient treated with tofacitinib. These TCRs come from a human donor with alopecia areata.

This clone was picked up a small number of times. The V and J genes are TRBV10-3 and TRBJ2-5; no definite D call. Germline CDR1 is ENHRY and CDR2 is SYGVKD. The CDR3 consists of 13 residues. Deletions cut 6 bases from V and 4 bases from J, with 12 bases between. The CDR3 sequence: CAIRTDVLETQYF. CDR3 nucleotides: TGTGCCATCAGGACCGACGTTCTAGAGACCCAGTACTTC.

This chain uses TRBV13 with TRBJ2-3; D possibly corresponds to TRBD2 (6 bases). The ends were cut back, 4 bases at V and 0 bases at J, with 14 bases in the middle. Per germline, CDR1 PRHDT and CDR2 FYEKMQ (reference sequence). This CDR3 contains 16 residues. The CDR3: CASSSSRRGSTDTQYF. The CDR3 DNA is TGTGCCAGCAGCTCCTCCCGGCGGGGCAGCACAGATACGCAGTATTTT. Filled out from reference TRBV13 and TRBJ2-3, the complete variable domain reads AAGVIQSPRHLIKEKRETATLKCYPIPRHDTVYWYQQGPGQDPQFLISFYEKMQSDKGSIPDRFSAQQFSDYHSELNMSSLELGDSALYFCASSSSRRGSTDTQYFGPGTRLTVL.

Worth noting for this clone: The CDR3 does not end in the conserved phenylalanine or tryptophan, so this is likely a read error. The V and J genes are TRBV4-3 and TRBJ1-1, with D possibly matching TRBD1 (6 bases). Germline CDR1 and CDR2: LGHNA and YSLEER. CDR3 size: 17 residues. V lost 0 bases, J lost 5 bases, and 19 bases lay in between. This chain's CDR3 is CASSQDHPGGWRTEAFL. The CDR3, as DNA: TGCGCCAGCAGCCAAGACCATCCTGGGGGCTGGAGGACTGAAGCTTTCCTT.

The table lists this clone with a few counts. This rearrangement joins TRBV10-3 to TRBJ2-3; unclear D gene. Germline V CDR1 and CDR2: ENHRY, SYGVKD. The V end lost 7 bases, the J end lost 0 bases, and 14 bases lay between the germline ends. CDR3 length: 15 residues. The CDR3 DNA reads TGTGCCATCAAGGGTTCAGCGTCAAGCACAGATACGCAGTATTTT. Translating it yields CAIKGSASSTDTQYF.

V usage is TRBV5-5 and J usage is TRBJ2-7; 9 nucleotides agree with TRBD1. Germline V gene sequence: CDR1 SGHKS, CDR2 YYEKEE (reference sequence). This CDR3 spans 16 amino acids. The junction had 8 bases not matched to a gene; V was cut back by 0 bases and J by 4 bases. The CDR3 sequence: CASSLALGQGLYEQYF. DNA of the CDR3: TGTGCCAGCAGCTTGGCCCTCGGACAGGGGCTGTACGAGCAGTACTTC.

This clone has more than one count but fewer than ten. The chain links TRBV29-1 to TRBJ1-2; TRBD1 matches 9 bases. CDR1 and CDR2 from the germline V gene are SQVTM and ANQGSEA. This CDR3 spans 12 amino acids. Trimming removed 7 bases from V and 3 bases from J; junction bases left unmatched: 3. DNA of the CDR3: TGCAGCGACGGGACAGGGCACTATGGCTACACCTTC. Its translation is CSDGTGHYGYTF.

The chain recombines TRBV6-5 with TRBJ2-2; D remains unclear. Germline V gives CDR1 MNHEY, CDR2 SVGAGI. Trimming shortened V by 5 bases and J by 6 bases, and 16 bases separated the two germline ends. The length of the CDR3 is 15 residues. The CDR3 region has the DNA TGTGCCAGCAGTGTAATGAGCACCATAGCCGGGGAGCTGTTTTTT. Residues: CASSVMSTIAGELFF.

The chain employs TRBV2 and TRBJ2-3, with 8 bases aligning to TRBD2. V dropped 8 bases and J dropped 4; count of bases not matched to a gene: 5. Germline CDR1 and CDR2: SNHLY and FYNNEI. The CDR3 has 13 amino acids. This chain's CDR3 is CASLSGGADTQYF. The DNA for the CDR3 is TGTGCCAGCTTGTCCGGGGGGGCAGATACGCAGTATTTT.

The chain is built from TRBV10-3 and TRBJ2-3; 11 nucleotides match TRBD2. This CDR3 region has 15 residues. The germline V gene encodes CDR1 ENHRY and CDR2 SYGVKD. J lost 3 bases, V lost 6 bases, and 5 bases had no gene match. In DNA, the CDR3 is TGTGCCATCAGGGCGGGACTAGCGGATACAGATACGCAGTATTTT. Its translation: CAIRAGLADTDTQYF.

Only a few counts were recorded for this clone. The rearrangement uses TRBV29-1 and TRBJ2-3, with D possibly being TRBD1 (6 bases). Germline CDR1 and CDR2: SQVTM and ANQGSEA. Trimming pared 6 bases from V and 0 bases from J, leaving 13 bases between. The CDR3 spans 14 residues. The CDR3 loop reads CSVEQGTSTDTQYF. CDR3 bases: TGCAGCGTCGAACAGGGTACAAGCACAGATACGCAGTATTTT.

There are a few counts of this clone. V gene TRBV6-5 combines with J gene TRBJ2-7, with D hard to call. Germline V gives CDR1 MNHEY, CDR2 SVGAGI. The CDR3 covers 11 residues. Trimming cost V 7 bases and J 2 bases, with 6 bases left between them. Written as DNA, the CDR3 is TGTGCCAGCACCGACGCCTACGAGCAGTACTTC. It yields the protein CASTDAYEQYF.

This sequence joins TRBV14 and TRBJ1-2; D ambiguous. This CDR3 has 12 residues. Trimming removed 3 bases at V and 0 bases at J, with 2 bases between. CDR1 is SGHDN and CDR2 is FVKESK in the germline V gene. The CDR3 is CASSHSNYGYTF. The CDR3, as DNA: TGTGCCAGCAGCCATTCTAACTATGGCTACACCTTC.

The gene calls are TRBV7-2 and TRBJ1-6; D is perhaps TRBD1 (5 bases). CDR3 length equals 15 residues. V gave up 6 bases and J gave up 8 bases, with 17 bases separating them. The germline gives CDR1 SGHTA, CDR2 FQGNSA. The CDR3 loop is CASRLSGNQDSPLHF. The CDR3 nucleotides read TGTGCCAGCAGGCTCTCAGGGAATCAGGATTCACCCCTCCACTTT.

The CDR3 DNA follows: TGCAGCGGAACCCAACGGACAGATACGCAGTATTTT. As protein: CSGTQRTDTQYF. The chain combines TRBV29-1 with TRBJ2-3; D call uncertain. Trimming shortened V by 7 bases and J by 3 bases, and 11 bases separated the two germline ends. The CDR3 spans 12 residues. Germline V gene lookup returns CDR1 SQVTM and CDR2 ANQGSEA.

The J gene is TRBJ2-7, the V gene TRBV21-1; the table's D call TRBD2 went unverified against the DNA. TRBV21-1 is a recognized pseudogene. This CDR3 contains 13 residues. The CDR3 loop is CASSKPSSYEQYF. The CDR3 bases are TGTGCCAGCAGCAAACCGAGCTCCTACGAGCAGTACTTC.

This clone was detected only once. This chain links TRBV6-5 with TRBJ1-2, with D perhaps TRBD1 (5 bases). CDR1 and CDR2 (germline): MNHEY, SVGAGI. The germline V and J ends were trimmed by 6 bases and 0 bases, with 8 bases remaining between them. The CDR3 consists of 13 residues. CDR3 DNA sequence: TGTGCCAGCAGGCAGGGAACTAACTATGGCTACACCTTC. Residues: CASRQGTNYGYTF.

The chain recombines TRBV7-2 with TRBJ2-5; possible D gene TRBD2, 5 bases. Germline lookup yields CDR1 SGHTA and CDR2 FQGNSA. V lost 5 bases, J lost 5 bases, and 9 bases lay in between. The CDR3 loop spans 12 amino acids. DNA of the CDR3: TGTGCCAGCAGCCCGGGGTGGGAGACCCAGTACTTC. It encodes CASSPGWETQYF.

This CDR3 is CASSFGGTGDLGAFF. CDR3 in DNA: TGCGCCAGCAGCTTTGGAGGGACAGGGGACCTTGGGGCTTTCTTT. The chain employs TRBV5-1 and TRBJ1-1, with TRBD1 identical over 10 bases. V trimming: 2 bases; J trimming: 11 bases; junction bases outside the gene matches: 12. This CDR3 spans 15 amino acids. Germline loops: CDR1 SGHRS, CDR2 YFSETQ.

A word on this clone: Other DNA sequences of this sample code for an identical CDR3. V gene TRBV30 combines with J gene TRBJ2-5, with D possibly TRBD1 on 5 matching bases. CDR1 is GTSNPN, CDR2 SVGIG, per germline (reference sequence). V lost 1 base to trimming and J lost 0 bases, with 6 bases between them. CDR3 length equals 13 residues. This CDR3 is CAWSGGYQETQYF. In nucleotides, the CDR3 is TGTGCCTGGAGTGGGGGCTACCAAGAGACCCAGTACTTC. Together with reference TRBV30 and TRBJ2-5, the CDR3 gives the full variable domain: SQTIHQWPATLVQPVGSPLSLECTVEGTSNPNLYWYRQAAGRGLQLLFYSVGIGQISSEVPQNLSASRPQDRQFILSSKKLLLSDSGFYLCAWSGGYQETQYFGPGTRLLVL.

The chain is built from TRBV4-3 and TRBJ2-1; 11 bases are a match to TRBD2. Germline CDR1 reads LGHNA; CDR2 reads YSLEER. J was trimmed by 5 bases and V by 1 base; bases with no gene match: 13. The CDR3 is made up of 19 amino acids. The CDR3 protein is CASSQALAGGLFPDNEQFF. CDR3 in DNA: TGCGCCAGCAGCCAAGCGCTAGCGGGGGGCCTTTTCCCCGACAATGAGCAGTTCTTC.

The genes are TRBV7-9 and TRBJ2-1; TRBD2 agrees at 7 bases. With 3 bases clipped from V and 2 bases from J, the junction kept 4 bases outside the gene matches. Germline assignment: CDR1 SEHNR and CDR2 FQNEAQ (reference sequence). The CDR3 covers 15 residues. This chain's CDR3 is CASSLGEGPYNEQFF. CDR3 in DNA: TGTGCCAGCAGCTTGGGGGAGGGTCCCTACAATGAGCAGTTCTTC.

The CDR3: CASGCRANYGYTF. DNA for the CDR3: TGCGCCAGCGGATGCCGGGCTAACTATGGCTACACCTTC. The chain couples TRBV23-1 to TRBJ1-2; D ambiguous. TRBV23-1 is identified as an open reading frame with a role that is uncertain. V dropped 8 bases and J dropped 0 bases, with 10 bases sitting between them. The CDR3 contains 13 residues.

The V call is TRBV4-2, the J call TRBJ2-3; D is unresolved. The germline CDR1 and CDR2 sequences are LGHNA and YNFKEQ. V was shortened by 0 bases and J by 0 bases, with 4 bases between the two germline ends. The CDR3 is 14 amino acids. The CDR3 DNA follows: TGTGCCAGCAGCCAAGACCGGAGCACAGATACGCAGTATTTT. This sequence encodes CASSQDRSTDTQYF.

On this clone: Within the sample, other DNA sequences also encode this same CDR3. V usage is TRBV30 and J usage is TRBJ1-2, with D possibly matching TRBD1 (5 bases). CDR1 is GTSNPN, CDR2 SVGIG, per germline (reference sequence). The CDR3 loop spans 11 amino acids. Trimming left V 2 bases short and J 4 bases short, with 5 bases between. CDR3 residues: CAWSQGYGYTF. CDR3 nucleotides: TGTGCCTGGAGTCAGGGCTATGGCTACACCTTC.